The source of this T cell receptor beta chain is a study of T cells in localized non-small cell lung cancer. Study-level points and caveats: Analysis by sequencing included only one tumor region, so heterogeneity remains possible. Uninvolved adjacent lung showed the highest T cell clonality, exceeding tumor. Appearances in adjacent lung were noted for a median roughly 50 of the top 100 tumor clones. Prolonged overall survival went with higher T cell density in the blood.

The V gene lost 6 bases and the J gene lost 0 bases, with 14 bases spanning the gap. This CDR3 region has 15 residues. Germline V CDR1 and CDR2: SNHLY, FYNNEI. About this clone itself: The antigen is unknown.

Clones were sequenced by immunoSEQ multiplex PCR, and TCRdb holds only the in-frame ones, with some missing. The sample carries about 52,000 clones, around 84% recorded once. This sample comprised PBMCs, obtained before any cancer treatment. This chain connects TRBV2 to TRBJ1-2, with D uncertain. This receptor was identified in a female donor with stage II lung adenocarcinoma. CDR3 nucleotides: TGTGCCAGCAGCGCCGACACTTTAGCTAACTATGGCTACACCTTC. This sequence encodes CASSADTLANYGYTF.